The 27 T cell receptor beta chains below come from one sample, sequenced in a study of shared clonotypes between healthy human individuals. Generated by immunoSEQ multiplex PCR, the TCRdb table keeps only in-frame clones and is missing some. The table has about 510,000 clones, about 95% seen once. The material sequenced was naive CD4+ T cells sorted from blood. Subset given: CD45RA+ positively selected. These receptors all stem from a woman aged 25 to 39 in good health.

The genes are TRBV6-1 and TRBJ2-5; 9 positions agree with TRBD2. CDR1 is MNHNS, CDR2 SASEGT, per germline. The CDR3 sequence is 18 residues long. V gave up 0 bases and J gave up 5 bases; unmatched junction bases: 13. The CDR3 DNA sequence: TGTGCCAGCAGTGAAGCCGTAGGGATAGCGGGAGCCCGGGAGACCCAGTACTTC. Amino acid sequence: CASSEAVGIAGARETQYF.

This chain connects TRBV19 to TRBJ1-1; 7 bases match TRBD1. The germline V gene encodes CDR1 LNHDA and CDR2 SQIVND (reference sequence). This CDR3 comprises 14 residues. Trimming removed 3 bases from V and 4 bases from J; junction bases left unmatched: 5. The CDR3 DNA sequence: TGTGCCAGTAGTATGGTTCCAGGGGGCACTGAAGCTTTCTTT. As protein: CASSMVPGGTEAFF.

The chain joins TRBV5-4 to TRBJ2-2; no definite D call. The ends were cut back, 3 bases at V and 0 bases at J, with 9 bases in the middle. Germline V lookup: CDR1 SGHNT, CDR2 YYREEE (reference sequence). CDR3 length: 15 residues. CDR3 nucleotides: TGTGCCAGCAGCTCATATAAACCGAACACCGGGGAGCTGTTTTTT. This gives the protein CASSSYKPNTGELFF.

The chain is built from TRBV6-1 and TRBJ1-1, with D tentatively TRBD1 (5 bases). CDR3 length: 13 residues. Trimming pared 3 bases from V and 5 bases from J, leaving 10 bases between. Germline CDR1 reads MNHNS; CDR2 reads SASEGT. This chain's CDR3 is CASSEAGYTEAFF. CDR3 bases: TGTGCCAGCAGTGAGGCAGGGTATACTGAAGCTTTCTTT.

V is TRBV10-3 and J is TRBJ2-7; weak D call: TRBD2 (6 bases). Germline lookup yields CDR1 ENHRY and CDR2 SYGVKD. V was clipped by 1 base and J by 9 bases, with 10 bases between them. The CDR3 is made up of 12 amino acids. The CDR3 region is CAISELGEAQYF. The CDR3 DNA sequence: TGTGCCATCAGTGAGTTGGGGGAGGCGCAGTACTTC.

The genes are TRBV27 and TRBJ2-7, with D uncertain. The germline CDR1 and CDR2 sequences are MNHEY and SMNVEV (reference sequence). The CDR3 spans 16 residues. The V end was cut by 0 bases, the J end by 2 bases, with 14 bases between. Here the CDR3 reads CASSLSVSSKAYEQYF. The CDR3 nucleotides are TGTGCCAGCAGTTTATCGGTCAGCTCAAAAGCCTACGAGCAGTACTTC.

The chain uses TRBV4-1 and TRBJ2-5; tentative D call: TRBD2 (6 bases). CDR3 length: 14 residues. The ends were cut back, 1 base at V and 5 bases at J, with 11 bases in the middle. Germline CDR1 is MGHRA and CDR2 is YSYEKL. The CDR3 DNA follows: TGCGCCAGCAGCCAAGCGGGGGTTAGGGAGACCCAGTACTTC. Residues: CASSQAGVRETQYF.

The rearrangement uses TRBV7-6 and TRBJ1-3, with TRBD1 as a possible D gene (6 bases). The CDR3 is made up of 17 amino acids. CDR1 and CDR2 from the germline V gene are SGHVS and FNYEAQ. V was clipped by 5 bases and J by 0 bases, with 17 bases between them. CDR3: CASSPRGGRFSGNTIYF. DNA for the CDR3: TGTGCCAGCAGCCCCCGGGGGGGCCGCTTCTCTGGAAACACCATATATTTT. Combining the CDR3 with reference TRBV7-6 and TRBJ1-3 gives the whole variable domain GAGVSQSPRYKVTKRGQDVALRCDPISGHVSLYWYRQALGQGPEFLTYFNYEAQQDKSGLPNDRFSAERPEGSISTLTIQRTEQRDSAMYRCASSPRGGRFSGNTIYFGEGSWLTVV.

The chain couples TRBV6-1 to TRBJ2-7; a weak D match, TRBD2 (6 bases). The V gene's germline CDR1 is MNHNS and CDR2 SASEGT. This CDR3 has 14 residues. The V end lost 4 bases, the J end lost 6 bases, and 16 bases lay between the germline ends. CDR3 nucleotide sequence: TGTGCCAGCAGTGTTGGACTTAGCGGACTCGAGCAGTACTTC. It encodes CASSVGLSGLEQYF.

This chain links TRBV11-3 with TRBJ2-2, with 7 bases identical to TRBD1. The CDR3 extends over 14 amino acids. Germline V gene sequence: CDR1 SGHNT, CDR2 YENEEA. The V and J ends lost 5 bases and 3 bases, in that order; junction bases with no gene match: 3. Here the CDR3 DNA reads TGTGCCAGCAGCCGGACAGGAGACACCGGGGAGCTGTTTTTT. Translating gives CASSRTGDTGELFF.

This sequence joins TRBV19 and TRBJ2-1, with 7 bases matching TRBD1. The CDR3 totals 13 residues. V lost 4 bases to trimming and J lost 8 bases; unmatched junction nucleotides: 5. Germline V gene sequence: CDR1 LNHDA, CDR2 SQIVND (reference sequence). The DNA of the CDR3 is TGTGCCAGTAGTAACAGGGGAACGGATGAGCAGTTCTTC. Residues: CASSNRGTDEQFF.

The V and J genes are TRBV15 and TRBJ1-5; D unclear. V was pared by 0 bases and J by 6 bases, with 12 bases between. This CDR3 is 15 amino acids long. The germline V gene encodes CDR1 LNHNV and CDR2 YYDKDF (reference sequence). The CDR3 bases are TGTGCCACCAGCAGAGATCTGGGTGCGAGTCAGCCCCAGCATTTT. Its protein is CATSRDLGASQPQHF.

This sequence joins TRBV7-9 and TRBJ2-5; D unresolved. Germline lookup yields CDR1 SEHNR and CDR2 FQNEAQ (reference sequence). CDR3 length equals 15 residues. V lost 2 bases, J lost 0 bases, and 10 bases lay in between. The CDR3 spells CASSLISTYQETQYF. The CDR3 DNA reads TGTGCCAGCAGCTTAATTTCAACCTACCAAGAGACCCAGTACTTC.

This chain joins TRBV5-1 and TRBJ2-2; 7 bases are a match to TRBD1. The CDR3 sequence is 17 residues long. Germline lookup yields CDR1 SGHRS and CDR2 YFSETQ. V lost 0 bases, J lost 2 bases, and 7 bases stayed unmatched. The CDR3 coding sequence is TGCGCCAGCAGCTTGGGAGTTGGGACAGACAACACCGGGGAGCTGTTTTTT. This encodes CASSLGVGTDNTGELFF.

V usage is TRBV27 and J usage is TRBJ2-3; D is undetermined. Per the germline V gene, CDR1 is MNHEY and CDR2 is SMNVEV (reference sequence). The CDR3 length is 13 residues. Trimming took off 5 bases at V and 4 bases at J, with 10 bases between the two ends. CDR3 region: CASSPRWADTQYF. The CDR3 bases are TGTGCCAGCAGTCCCCGGTGGGCAGATACGCAGTATTTT.

The chain is built from TRBV9 and TRBJ1-2; D unclear. Germline V gives CDR1 SGDLS, CDR2 YYNGEE. This CDR3 is built from 13 residues. V dropped 3 bases and J dropped 3 bases, with 9 bases sitting between them. The CDR3 DNA follows: TGTGCCAGCAGCGCAGCGGGGTACTATGGCTACACCTTC. Its protein product is CASSAAGYYGYTF.

This chain links TRBV4-1 with TRBJ2-1; weak D call: TRBD2 (5 bases). Germline V gives CDR1 MGHRA, CDR2 YSYEKL. This CDR3 is built from 13 residues. V was trimmed by 5 bases and J by 4 bases, leaving 9 bases between them. For the CDR3, the DNA is TGCGCCAGCAGCGCGGACTTTTACAATGAGCAGTTCTTC. It specifies CASSADFYNEQFF.

This clone was recorded once. In DNA form, the CDR3 reads TGCGCCAGCAGCTTGGCCCCCGGGAGATCAGATACGCAGTATTTT. Translation: CASSLAPGRSDTQYF. The chain is built from TRBV5-1 and TRBJ2-3; D is possibly TRBD2 (6 bases). Looked up from germline, CDR1 is SGHRS and CDR2 is YFSETQ. This CDR3 is built from 15 residues. Trimming removed 0 bases from V and 4 bases from J, with 12 bases in between. Based on the CDR3 plus reference TRBV5-1 and TRBJ2-3, the full variable domain is KAGVTQTPRYLIKTRGQQVTLSCSPISGHRSVSWYQQTPGQGLQFLFEYFSETQRNKGNFPGRFSGRQFSNSRSEMNVSTLELGDSALYLCASSLAPGRSDTQYFGPGTRLTVL.

CDR3 DNA sequence: TGTGCCAGCAGTGCCCGGGACAACGGGAGTGAAGCTTTCTTT. Amino acid sequence: CASSARDNGSEAFF. The chain employs TRBV2 and TRBJ1-1; maybe TRBD1 (6 bases). This CDR3 spans 14 amino acids. Trimming stripped 4 bases from V and 7 bases from J, with 16 bases between. Germline values: CDR1 SNHLY, CDR2 FYNNEI.

The chain joins TRBV5-1 to TRBJ2-1, with D unresolved. Trimming pared 0 bases from V and 2 bases from J, leaving 12 bases between. Germline V gene lookup returns CDR1 SGHRS and CDR2 YFSETQ. The CDR3 is made up of 16 amino acids. CDR3 region: CASSLESPGAYNEQFF. The CDR3 DNA sequence: TGCGCCAGCAGCTTGGAATCCCCGGGTGCCTACAATGAGCAGTTCTTC.

In its sample, this clone was seen once. This chain uses TRBV28 with TRBJ1-4; 9 bases match TRBD1. CDR3 length: 14 residues. Per the germline V gene, CDR1 is MDHEN and CDR2 is SYDVKM. After removal of 8 bases from V and 5 bases from J, the junction contained 6 bases not matched to a gene. This chain's CDR3 is CASLSGQGNEKLFF. Written as DNA, the CDR3 is TGTGCCAGCCTATCTGGACAGGGGAATGAAAAACTGTTTTTT.

DNA for the CDR3: TGTGCCAGCTCACCAAGGACCTCTGGGGCCAACGTCCTGACTTTC. It specifies CASSPRTSGANVLTF. The rearrangement uses TRBV18 and TRBJ2-6; D is unclear. Deletions cut 2 bases from V and 0 bases from J, with 5 bases between. The CDR3 contains 15 residues. The V gene's germline CDR1 is KGHSH and CDR2 LQKENI. Full variable domain (rest looked up from reference TRBV18 and TRBJ2-6): NAGVMQNPRHLVRRRGQEARLRCSPMKGHSHVYWYRQLPEEGLKFMVYLQKENIIDESGMPKERFSAEFPKEGPSILRIQQVVRGDSAAYFCASSPRTSGANVLTFGAGSRLTVL.

This clone was detected only once. The chain carries TRBV5-1 and TRBJ2-5; TRBD2 is a possible D gene (6 bases). Trimming took off 3 bases at V and 2 bases at J, with 11 bases between the two ends. Germline CDR1 and CDR2: SGHRS and YFSETQ. The CDR3 length is 14 residues. CDR3 region: CASSYSGTQETQYF. The DNA for the CDR3 is TGCGCCAGCAGCTACTCCGGGACTCAAGAGACCCAGTACTTC. Full variable domain (rest looked up from reference TRBV5-1 and TRBJ2-5): KAGVTQTPRYLIKTRGQQVTLSCSPISGHRSVSWYQQTPGQGLQFLFEYFSETQRNKGNFPGRFSGRQFSNSRSEMNVSTLELGDSALYLCASSYSGTQETQYFGPGTRLLVL.

The table lists this clone with a count of one. This rearrangement joins TRBV27 to TRBJ2-7; D might be TRBD1 or TRBD2, each matching 5 bases. V was cut by 4 bases and J by 6 bases, with 19 bases left in between. The CDR3 sequence is 15 residues long. The germline V gene has CDR1 MNHEY and CDR2 SMNVEV (reference sequence). This chain's CDR3 is CASSSLGADGFEQYF. The CDR3 region has the DNA TGTGCCAGCAGTTCCCTCGGGGCGGATGGGTTCGAGCAGTACTTC.

The chain employs TRBV28 and TRBJ1-1; weak D call: TRBD1 (6 bases). Germline CDR1 and CDR2: MDHEN and SYDVKM. The CDR3 totals 14 residues. The V end was cut by 4 bases, the J end by 5 bases, with 14 bases between. CDR3 region: CASSYPGARTEAFF. The CDR3 coding sequence is TGTGCCAGCAGTTATCCAGGGGCGAGGACTGAAGCTTTCTTT.

The V call is TRBV19, the J call TRBJ1-5; no firm D call. The germline V and J ends were trimmed by 5 bases and 7 bases, with 21 bases remaining between them. The V gene's germline CDR1 is LNHDA and CDR2 SQIVND (reference sequence). The CDR3 is made up of 16 amino acids. CDR3 DNA sequence: TGTGCCAGTAGTCCCTCCCGGCAGTGGCCTCAGCAGCCCCAGCATTTT. Its translation is CASSPSRQWPQQPQHF.

The genes are TRBV7-8 and TRBJ2-7; the match to TRBD1 covers 10 bases. J lost 4 bases, V lost 5 bases, and 8 bases had no gene match. Looked up from germline, CDR1 is SGHVS and CDR2 is FQNEAQ. CDR3 length equals 15 residues. The CDR3 here is CASSGGQGLAYEQYF. DNA for the CDR3: TGTGCCAGCAGCGGGGGACAGGGGCTAGCTTACGAGCAGTACTTC.